These 20 T cell receptor beta chains were sequenced from one sample in a study of OX40 agonist ivuxolimab in advanced cancers. Using immunoSEQ multiplex PCR, the repertoire was profiled, and TCRdb retains in-frame clones only, with some absent. The table has tens of thousands of clones, around 85% seen once; the top ten hold around 4%. The source was CD4+ or CD8+ T cells sorted from blood, collected in a trial of the OX40 agonist ivuxolimab. The receptors were sampled from an adult with an advanced solid tumor such as melanoma, head and neck, liver or kidney cancer.

The chain links TRBV18 to TRBJ1-5; D is uncertain. The V end lost 0 bases, the J end lost 7 bases, and 7 bases lay between the germline ends. CDR3 length: 13 residues. Germline loops: CDR1 KGHSH, CDR2 LQKENI. The CDR3 region is CASSPPSGQPQHF. CDR3 sequence (DNA): TGTGCCAGCTCACCACCTAGCGGACAGCCCCAGCATTTT.

The count of this clone is one. The CDR3 sequence: CASSPGGDSRGDNYGYTF. CDR3 sequence (DNA): TGTGCCAGCAGCCCGGGGGGGGACAGCAGGGGAGACAACTATGGCTACACCTTC. The chain employs TRBV7-9 and TRBJ1-2; TRBD1 matches at 7 bases. The germline V gene encodes CDR1 SEHNR and CDR2 FQNEAQ (reference sequence). The trim removed 5 bases at V and 2 bases at J, leaving 17 bases unmatched. The CDR3 loop spans 18 amino acids.

This clone was counted once. The CDR3 reads CASSLDVVPNEQFF. CDR3 DNA sequence: TGTGCCAGCAGCCTCGACGTCGTCCCCAATGAGCAGTTCTTC. The rearrangement links TRBV9 to TRBJ2-1; D gene unclear. V lost 4 bases and J 6 bases, leaving 14 bases between the germline ends. Germline CDR1 and CDR2: SGDLS and YYNGEE. The CDR3 is 14 residues long.

The chain couples TRBV7-2 to TRBJ2-1; 11 bases map to TRBD2. CDR1 and CDR2 (germline): SGHTA, FQGNSA. The trim removed 7 bases at V and 2 bases at J, leaving 10 bases unmatched. The CDR3 runs 17 residues. CDR3 in DNA: TGTGCCAGCAACAAACCGGGACTAGCGGCTACCTACAATGAGCAGTTCTTC. The encoded protein is CASNKPGLAATYNEQFF.

The chain has TRBV11-2 and TRBJ2-7; unclear D gene. Germline V gene sequence: CDR1 SGHAT, CDR2 FQNNGV. Between the trimmed V and J ends, which lost 0 bases and 5 bases, there was a span of 14 bases. The CDR3 length is 15 residues. CDR3: CASSLEWANQDEQYF. The CDR3 bases are TGTGCCAGCAGCTTAGAATGGGCTAACCAGGACGAGCAGTACTTC.

This rearrangement joins TRBV11-2 to TRBJ1-3, with D unresolved. CDR1 and CDR2 from the germline V gene are SGHAT and FQNNGV. The V end lost 3 bases, the J end lost 7 bases, and 4 bases lay between the germline ends. CDR3 length: 11 residues. As DNA, the CDR3 is TGTGCCAGCAGCTTGGCTAACACCATATATTTT. Protein product: CASSLANTIYF.

The chain has TRBV7-8 and TRBJ2-5; D is perhaps TRBD1 (5 bases). Germline V gene data show CDR1 as SGHVS and CDR2 as FQNEAQ. V lost 4 bases and J 4 bases, leaving 10 bases between the germline ends. The CDR3 covers 13 residues. The CDR3 protein is CASSYIQGETQYF. The CDR3 DNA sequence: TGTGCCAGCAGCTACATTCAGGGAGAGACCCAGTACTTC. Supplemented by reference TRBV7-8 and TRBJ2-5, the full variable domain reads GAGVSQSPRYKVAKRGQDVALRCDPISGHVSLFWYQQALGQGPEFLTYFQNEAQLDKSGLPSDRFFAERPEGSVSTLKIQRTQQEDSAVYLCASSYIQGETQYFGPGTRLLVL.

The chain links TRBV11-2 to TRBJ1-6, with TRBD1 as a possible D gene (6 bases). Germline loops: CDR1 SGHAT, CDR2 FQNNGV. CDR3 length equals 14 residues. Between the trimmed V and J ends, which lost 1 base and 8 bases, there was a span of 9 bases. CDR3 loop: CASSLAGEDSPLHF. CDR3 coding DNA: TGTGCCAGCAGCTTAGCAGGGGAAGATTCACCCCTCCACTTT.

The CDR3 sequence: CASSLMVDEQYF. Written as DNA, the CDR3 is TGTGCCAGCAGCCTAATGGTAGACGAGCAGTACTTC. The gene calls are TRBV11-2 and TRBJ2-7; D is unresolved. V gave up 5 bases and J gave up 5 bases, with 10 bases separating them. Germline-derived CDR1 and CDR2 are SGHAT and FQNNGV. The CDR3 length is 12 residues.

The chain couples TRBV11-3 to TRBJ2-1, with D unclear. CDR3 length: 13 residues. V lost 5 bases and J 8 bases, leaving 13 bases between the germline ends. Germline V lookup: CDR1 SGHNT, CDR2 YENEEA. The CDR3 bases are TGTGCCAGCAGCAACCAGATGGGCGATGAGCAGTTCTTC. Translated, it gives CASSNQMGDEQFF.

This CDR3 reads CASSSDVHTEAFF. CDR3 bases: TGTGCCAGCAGCTCAGACGTACACACTGAAGCTTTCTTT. The genes are TRBV7-3 and TRBJ1-1; D is uncertain. The V and J ends lost 4 bases and 3 bases respectively, with 9 bases between them. CDR3 length: 13 amino acids. Germline V gives CDR1 SGHTA, CDR2 FQGTGA.

The chain combines TRBV4-1 with TRBJ2-1; no firm D call. Germline-derived CDR1 and CDR2 are MGHRA and YSYEKL. CDR3 length: 13 residues. The ends were cut back, 4 bases at V and 4 bases at J, with 8 bases in the middle. The CDR3 nucleotides read TGCGCCAGCAGCCCCGGACCTTACAATGAGCAGTTCTTC. Protein: CASSPGPYNEQFF.

V gene TRBV5-1 combines with J gene TRBJ2-5, with 10 positions matching TRBD2. Trimming removed 3 bases from V and 7 bases from J; junction bases left unmatched: 12. The CDR3 runs 16 residues. Germline V CDR1 and CDR2: SGHRS, YFSETQ. The CDR3 reads CASSWGIAGGTGTQYF. Written as DNA, the CDR3 is TGCGCCAGCAGCTGGGGAATAGCGGGAGGTACCGGGACCCAGTACTTC.

This rearrangement joins TRBV27 to TRBJ2-5, with D possibly TRBD2 on 6 matching bases. The CDR3 covers 15 residues. Trimming removed 3 bases at V and 3 bases at J, with 14 bases between. Germline loops: CDR1 MNHEY, CDR2 SMNVEV (reference sequence). The CDR3, as DNA: TGTGCCAGCAGTTTTTTAGGAGGGAGCGAAGAGACCCAGTACTTC. Residues: CASSFLGGSEETQYF.

The DNA of the CDR3 is TGTGCCAGCAGTATTAGCGGGAGAAGGAATGAGCAGTTCTTC. Translation: CASSISGRRNEQFF. The chain links TRBV27 to TRBJ2-1, with TRBD2 matching 9 bases. CDR3 length: 14 residues. CDR1 is MNHEY, CDR2 SMNVEV, per germline (reference sequence). The trim removed 5 bases at V and 7 bases at J, leaving 6 bases unmatched.

The DNA for the CDR3 is TGTGCCGTCTCTGAGGGCAGGGAGACTGAAGCTTTCTTT. Its translation is CAVSEGRETEAFF. The chain links TRBV10-3 to TRBJ1-1; possibly TRBD1 for D (5 bases). There are 13 residues in the CDR3. V was shortened by 11 bases and J by 5 bases, with 18 bases between the two germline ends. Looked up from germline, CDR1 is ENHRY and CDR2 is SYGVKD.

The count of this clone is one. The V call is TRBV5-4, the J call TRBJ2-1; D is perhaps TRBD1 or TRBD2 (5 bases each). The ends were cut back, 3 bases at V and 0 bases at J, with 16 bases in the middle. The CDR3 sequence is 17 residues long. Germline lookup yields CDR1 SGHNT and CDR2 YYREEE (reference sequence). CDR3 in amino acids: CASSSPKAGSSYNEQFF. CDR3 in DNA: TGTGCCAGCAGCTCCCCTAAGGCAGGGAGCTCCTACAATGAGCAGTTCTTC.

The rearrangement joins TRBV18 to TRBJ1-5; 7 bases map to TRBD1. The V gene's germline CDR1 is KGHSH and CDR2 LQKENI. J lost 5 bases, V lost 6 bases, and 10 bases had no gene match. CDR3 size: 15 residues. The CDR3 coding sequence is TGTGCCAGCTCCTCAACAGGGGCGACAGATCAGCCCCAGCATTTT. Its translation: CASSSTGATDQPQHF.

This clone has only a few counts. V usage is TRBV21-1 and J usage is TRBJ1-5; TRBD1 was called by the table and not checked on the DNA. TRBV21-1 is a recognized pseudogene. The length of the CDR3 is 20 residues. CDR3 nucleotides: TGTGCCAGCAGCCTGAGGGACAGGATTCAGGATTTGTATAGCAATCAGCCCCAGCATTTT. Protein sequence: CASSLRDRIQDLYSNQPQHF.

The CDR3: CASSPSSGAEQYF. CDR3 DNA sequence: TGTGCCAGCAGCCCCTCTAGCGGCGCCGAGCAGTACTTC. The chain carries TRBV4-2 and TRBJ2-7; 7 nucleotides match TRBD2. J gave up 6 bases and V 4 bases, and 6 bases lay outside the gene matches. CDR1 is LGHNA and CDR2 is YNFKEQ in the germline V gene. The CDR3 is 13 amino acids.